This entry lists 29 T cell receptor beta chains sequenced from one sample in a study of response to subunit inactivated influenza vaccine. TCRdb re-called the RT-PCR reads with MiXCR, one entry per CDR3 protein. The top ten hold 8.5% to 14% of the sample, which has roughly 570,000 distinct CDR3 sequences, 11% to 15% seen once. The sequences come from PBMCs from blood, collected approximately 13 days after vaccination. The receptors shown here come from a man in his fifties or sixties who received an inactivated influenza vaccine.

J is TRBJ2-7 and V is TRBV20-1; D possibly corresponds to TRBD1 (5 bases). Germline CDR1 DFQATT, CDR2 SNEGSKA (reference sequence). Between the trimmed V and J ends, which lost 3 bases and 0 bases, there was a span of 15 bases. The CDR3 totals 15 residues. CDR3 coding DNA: TGCAGTGCTAGTTTGGGGCACAGGTTCTCCTACGAGCAGTACTTC. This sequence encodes CSASLGHRFSYEQYF.

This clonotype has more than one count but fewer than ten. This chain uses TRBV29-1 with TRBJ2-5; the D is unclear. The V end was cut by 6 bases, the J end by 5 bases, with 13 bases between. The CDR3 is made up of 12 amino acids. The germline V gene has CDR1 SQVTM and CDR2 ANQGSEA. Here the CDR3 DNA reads TGCAGCGTAGGTCTTGAAGGGGAGACCCAGTACTTC. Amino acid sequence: CSVGLEGETQYF.

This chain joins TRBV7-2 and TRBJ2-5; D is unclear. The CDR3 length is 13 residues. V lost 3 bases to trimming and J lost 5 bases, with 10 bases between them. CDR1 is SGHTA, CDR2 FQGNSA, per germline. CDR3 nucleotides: TGTGCCAGCAGCTTGGGCACCTTTGAGACCCAGTACTTC. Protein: CASSLGTFETQYF.

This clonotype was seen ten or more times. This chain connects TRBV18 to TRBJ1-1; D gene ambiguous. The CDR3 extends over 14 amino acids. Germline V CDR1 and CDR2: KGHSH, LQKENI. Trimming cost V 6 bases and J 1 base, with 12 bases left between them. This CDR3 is CASSRLDRNTEAFF. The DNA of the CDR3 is TGTGCCAGCTCGCGTTTAGACCGGAACACTGAAGCTTTCTTT.

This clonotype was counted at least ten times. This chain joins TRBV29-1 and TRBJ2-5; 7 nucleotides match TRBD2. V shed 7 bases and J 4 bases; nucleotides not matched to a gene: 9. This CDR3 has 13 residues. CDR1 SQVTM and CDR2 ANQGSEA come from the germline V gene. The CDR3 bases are TGCAGCGGAGCCCTATTAGCGGGAGAGACCCAGTACTTC. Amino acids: CSGALLAGETQYF.

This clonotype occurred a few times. Written as DNA, the CDR3 is TGTGCCAGCAGCTTAGAACGGTTAGCGGGTTACAATGAGCAGTTCTTC. The encoded protein is CASSLERLAGYNEQFF. The chain joins TRBV11-2 to TRBJ2-1; TRBD2 agrees at 7 bases. The CDR3 extends over 16 amino acids. Trimming took 0 bases from V and 4 from J; bases not matched to a gene: 6. CDR1 is SGHAT, CDR2 FQNNGV, per germline.

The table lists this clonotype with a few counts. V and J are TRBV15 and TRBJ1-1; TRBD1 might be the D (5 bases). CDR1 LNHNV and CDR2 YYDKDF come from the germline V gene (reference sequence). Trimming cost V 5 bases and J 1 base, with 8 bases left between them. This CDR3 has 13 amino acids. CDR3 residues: CATSLTENTEAFF. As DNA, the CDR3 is TGTGCCACCAGCCTGACAGAGAACACTGAAGCTTTCTTT.

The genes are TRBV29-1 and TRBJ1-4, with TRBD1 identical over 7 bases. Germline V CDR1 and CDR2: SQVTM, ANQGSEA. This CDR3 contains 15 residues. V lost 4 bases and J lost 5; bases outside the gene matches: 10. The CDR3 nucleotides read TGCAGCGTTGGGGGGGCGGGACAGAGGAATGAAAAACTGTTTTTT. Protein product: CSVGGAGQRNEKLFF.

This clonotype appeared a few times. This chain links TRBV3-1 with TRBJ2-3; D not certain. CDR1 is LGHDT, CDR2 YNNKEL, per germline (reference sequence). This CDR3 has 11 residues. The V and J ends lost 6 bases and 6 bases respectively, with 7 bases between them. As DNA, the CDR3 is TGTGCCAGCAGAGTCCGGGATACGCAGTATTTT. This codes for CASRVRDTQYF.

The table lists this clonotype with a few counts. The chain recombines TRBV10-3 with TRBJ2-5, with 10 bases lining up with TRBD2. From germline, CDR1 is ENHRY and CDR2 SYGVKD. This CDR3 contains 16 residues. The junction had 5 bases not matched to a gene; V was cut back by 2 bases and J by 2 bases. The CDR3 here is CAISEASGGTQETQYF. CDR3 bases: TGTGCCATCAGTGAGGCTAGCGGGGGAACACAAGAGACCCAGTACTTC.

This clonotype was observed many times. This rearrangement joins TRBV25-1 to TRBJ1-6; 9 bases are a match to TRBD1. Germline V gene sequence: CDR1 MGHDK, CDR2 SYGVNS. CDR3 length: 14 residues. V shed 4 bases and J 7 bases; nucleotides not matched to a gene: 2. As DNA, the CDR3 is TGTGCCAGCAGTGGGGACAGGGACAATTCACCCCTCCACTTT. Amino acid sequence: CASSGDRDNSPLHF.

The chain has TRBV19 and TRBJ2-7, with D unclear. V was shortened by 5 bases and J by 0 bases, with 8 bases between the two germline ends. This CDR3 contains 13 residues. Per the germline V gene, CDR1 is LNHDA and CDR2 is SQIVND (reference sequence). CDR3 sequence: CASSRSNSYEQYF. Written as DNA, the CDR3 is TGTGCCAGTAGTCGTTCCAACTCCTACGAGCAGTACTTC.

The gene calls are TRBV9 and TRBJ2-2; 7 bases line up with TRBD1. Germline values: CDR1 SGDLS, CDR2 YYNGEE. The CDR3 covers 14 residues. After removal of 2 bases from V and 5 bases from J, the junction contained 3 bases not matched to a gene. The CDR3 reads CASSVSTGTGELFF. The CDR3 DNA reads TGTGCCAGCAGCGTTTCGACAGGGACCGGGGAGCTGTTTTTT.

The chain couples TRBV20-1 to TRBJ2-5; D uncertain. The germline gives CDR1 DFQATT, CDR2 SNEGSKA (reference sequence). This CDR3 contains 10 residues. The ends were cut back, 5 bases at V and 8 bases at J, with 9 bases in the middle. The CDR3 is CSAPLGTQYF. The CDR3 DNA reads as TGCAGTGCTCCATTGGGAACCCAGTACTTC.

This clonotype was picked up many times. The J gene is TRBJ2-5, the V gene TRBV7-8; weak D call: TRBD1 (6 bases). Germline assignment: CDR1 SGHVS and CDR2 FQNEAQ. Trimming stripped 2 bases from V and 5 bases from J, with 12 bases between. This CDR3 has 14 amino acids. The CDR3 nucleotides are TGTGCCAGCAGCTTACAAGGGGGACGGGAGACCCAGTACTTC. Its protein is CASSLQGGRETQYF.

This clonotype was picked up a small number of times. In DNA form, the CDR3 reads TGCAGCGTTGAAGTCGGGAACACTGAAGCTTTCTTT. Translated, it gives CSVEVGNTEAFF. The V call is TRBV29-1, the J call TRBJ1-1; D remains ambiguous. CDR1 is SQVTM, CDR2 ANQGSEA, per germline. Trimming took 1 base from V and 1 from J, leaving 4 bases between them. The length of the CDR3 is 12 residues. Supplemented by reference TRBV29-1 and TRBJ1-1, the full variable domain reads SAVISQKPSRDICQRGTSLTIQCQVDSQVTMMFWYRQQPGQSLTLIATANQGSEATYESGFVIDKFPISRPNLTFSTLTVSNMSPEDSSIYLCSVEVGNTEAFFGQGTRLTVV.

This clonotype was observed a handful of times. CDR3 sequence: CSVGRSAYNEQFF. The CDR3 DNA is TGCAGCGTTGGCCGGTCTGCGTACAATGAGCAGTTCTTC. The V and J genes are TRBV29-1 and TRBJ2-1, with unresolved D. Trimming took off 4 bases at V and 4 bases at J, with 11 bases between the two ends. The CDR3 is 13 amino acids. Germline V gives CDR1 SQVTM, CDR2 ANQGSEA.

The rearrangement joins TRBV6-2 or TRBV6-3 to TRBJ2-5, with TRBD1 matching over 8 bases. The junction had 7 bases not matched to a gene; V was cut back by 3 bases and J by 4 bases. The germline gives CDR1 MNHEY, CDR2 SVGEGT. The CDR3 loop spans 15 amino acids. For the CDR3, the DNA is TGTGCCAGCAGTTATTCGACAGGGGATTTAGAGACCCAGTACTTC. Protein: CASSYSTGDLETQYF.

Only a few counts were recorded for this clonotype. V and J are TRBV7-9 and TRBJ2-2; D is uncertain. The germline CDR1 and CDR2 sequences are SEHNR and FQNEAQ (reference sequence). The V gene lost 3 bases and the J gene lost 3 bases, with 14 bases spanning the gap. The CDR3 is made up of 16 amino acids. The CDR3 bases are TGTGCCAGCAGCTTGAACACGCCTTTCGACACCGGGGAGCTGTTTTTT. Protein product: CASSLNTPFDTGELFF.

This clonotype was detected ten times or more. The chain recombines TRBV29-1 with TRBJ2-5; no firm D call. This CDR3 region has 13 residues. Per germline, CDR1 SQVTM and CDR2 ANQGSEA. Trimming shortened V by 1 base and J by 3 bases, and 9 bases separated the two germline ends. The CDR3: CSVEGLGKETQYF. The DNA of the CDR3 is TGCAGCGTTGAAGGGTTGGGGAAAGAGACCCAGTACTTC.

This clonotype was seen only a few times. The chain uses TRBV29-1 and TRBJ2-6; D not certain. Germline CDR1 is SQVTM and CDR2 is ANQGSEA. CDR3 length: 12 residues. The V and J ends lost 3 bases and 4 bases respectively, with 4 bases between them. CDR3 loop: CSVEAGANVLTF. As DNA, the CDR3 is TGCAGCGTTGAGGCCGGGGCCAACGTCCTGACTTTC.

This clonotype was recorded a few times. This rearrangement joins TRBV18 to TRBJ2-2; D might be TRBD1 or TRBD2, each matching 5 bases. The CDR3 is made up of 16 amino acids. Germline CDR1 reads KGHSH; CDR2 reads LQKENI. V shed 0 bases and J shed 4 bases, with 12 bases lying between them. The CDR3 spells CASSPPQGTGTGELFF. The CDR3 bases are TGTGCCAGCTCACCACCGCAAGGGACGGGCACCGGGGAGCTGTTTTTT.

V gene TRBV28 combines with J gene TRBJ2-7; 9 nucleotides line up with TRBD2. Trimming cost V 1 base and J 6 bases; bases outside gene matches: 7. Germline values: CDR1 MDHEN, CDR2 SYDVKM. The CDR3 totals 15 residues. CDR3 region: CASSLSGGRASEQYF. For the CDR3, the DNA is TGTGCCAGCAGTTTATCAGGCGGGAGGGCCTCCGAGCAGTACTTC.

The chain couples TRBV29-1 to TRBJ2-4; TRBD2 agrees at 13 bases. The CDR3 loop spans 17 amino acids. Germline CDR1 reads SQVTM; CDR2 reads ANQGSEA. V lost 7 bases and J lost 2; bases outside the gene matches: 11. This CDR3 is CSGRLAGGEGTKNIQYF. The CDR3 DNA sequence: TGCAGCGGTCGACTAGCGGGGGGAGAAGGGACCAAAAACATTCAGTACTTC.

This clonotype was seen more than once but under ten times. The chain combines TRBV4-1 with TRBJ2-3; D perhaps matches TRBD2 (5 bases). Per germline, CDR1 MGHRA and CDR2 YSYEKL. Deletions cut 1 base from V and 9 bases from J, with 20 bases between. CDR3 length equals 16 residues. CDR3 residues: CASSQVRSGTAATQYF. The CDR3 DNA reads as TGCGCCAGCAGCCAAGTCCGGTCGGGAACTGCAGCGACGCAGTATTTT.

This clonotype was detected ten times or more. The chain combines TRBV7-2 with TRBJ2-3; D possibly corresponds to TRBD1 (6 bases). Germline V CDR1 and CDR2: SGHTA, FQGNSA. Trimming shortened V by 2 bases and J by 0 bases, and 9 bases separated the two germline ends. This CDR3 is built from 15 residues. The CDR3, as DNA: TGTGCCAGCAGCTTATCACAGGGTAGCACAGATACGCAGTATTTT. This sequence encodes CASSLSQGSTDTQYF.

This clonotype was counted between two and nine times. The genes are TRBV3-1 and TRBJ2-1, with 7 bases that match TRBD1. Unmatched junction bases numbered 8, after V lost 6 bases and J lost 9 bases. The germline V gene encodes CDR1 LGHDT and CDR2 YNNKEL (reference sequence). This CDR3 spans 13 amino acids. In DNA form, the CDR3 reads TGTGCCAGCAGGGGCAGGGGGAAGGTTGAGCAGTTCTTC. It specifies CASRGRGKVEQFF.

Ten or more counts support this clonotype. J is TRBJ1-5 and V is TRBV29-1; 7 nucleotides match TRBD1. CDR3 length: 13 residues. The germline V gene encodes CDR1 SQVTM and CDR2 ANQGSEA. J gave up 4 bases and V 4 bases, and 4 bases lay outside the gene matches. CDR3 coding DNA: TGCAGCGTTGCACAGGGGCTAAATCAGCCCCAGCATTTT. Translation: CSVAQGLNQPQHF.

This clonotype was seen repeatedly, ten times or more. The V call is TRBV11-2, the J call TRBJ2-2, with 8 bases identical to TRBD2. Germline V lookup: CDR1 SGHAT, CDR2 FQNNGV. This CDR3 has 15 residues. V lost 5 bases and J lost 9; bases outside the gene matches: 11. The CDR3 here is CASSPDVAGFRELFF. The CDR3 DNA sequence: TGTGCCAGCAGCCCGGACGTAGCGGGGTTTAGGGAGCTGTTTTTT.